Each of the 16 T cell receptor beta chains below was sequenced from the same sample in a study of blood T cells in healthy people across ages. Primers used in a second PCR of roughly 6 to 11 cycles were a sample-barcoded 5' primer and a J-beta primer mix. TCRdb independently ran MiXCR on the 5' RACE reads; one entry per CDR3 protein. The sample has 850,000 or so distinct CDR3 sequences; about 28% are singletons. The sample comprised blood. These receptors came from a woman aged 80 or older in good health.

Turning to this clonotype: An end of the junction differs from the germline gene, which may be a read error. This sequence joins TRBV18 and TRBJ2-5; D might be TRBD1 (6 bases). The CDR3 loop spans 13 amino acids. Germline values: CDR1 KGHSH, CDR2 LQKENI. CDR3 sequence: CASSQGDQEAQYF. As DNA, the CDR3 is TGTGCCAGCTCACAGGGGGACCAAGAGGCCCAGTACTTC.

This clonotype was picked up many times. The genes are TRBV9 and TRBJ2-7, with no clear D. The CDR3 runs to 13 residues. The germline V and J ends were trimmed by 0 bases and 0 bases, with 4 bases remaining between them. Germline CDR1 is SGDLS and CDR2 is YYNGEE. As DNA, the CDR3 is TGTGCCAGCAGCGTAGGCTCCTCCTACGAGCAGTACTTC. The encoded protein is CASSVGSSYEQYF.

A remark on this clonotype: One end of the junction does not line up with germline, which may come from a read error. The CDR3 loop reads CASRKAVTSEKLFF. Here the CDR3 DNA reads TGTGCCAGCAGGAAGGCAGTGACTAGTGAAAAACTGTTTTTT. The chain recombines TRBV27 with TRBJ1-4, with D unclear. Germline V gene lookup returns CDR1 MNHEY and CDR2 SMNVEV (reference sequence). This CDR3 is 14 amino acids long.

On this clonotype itself: This may stem from a read error, because a much larger clone lies one nucleotide away. The chain couples TRBV5-1 to TRBJ2-4; 8 bases are shared with TRBD2. The better agreement between TRBJ2-5 and the DNA end casts doubt on the J call. The CDR3 contains 15 residues. The germline V gene has CDR1 SGHRS and CDR2 YFSETQ. CDR3 DNA sequence: TGCGCCAGCAGCTCGGAAGCGGGGGCCGGTCAGACCCAGTACTTC. It encodes CASSSEAGAGQTQYF.

This clonotype was detected only a few times. The chain employs TRBV5-1 and TRBJ2-3; 9 positions match TRBD1. Unmatched junction bases numbered 5, after V lost 3 bases and J lost 3 bases. This CDR3 is 15 amino acids long. CDR1 SGHRS and CDR2 YFSETQ come from the germline V gene. The CDR3: CASSWTGVGTDTQYF. CDR3 DNA: TGCGCCAGCAGCTGGACAGGGGTGGGGACAGATACGCAGTATTTT.

In its sample, this clonotype was seen a few times. A read error may explain this, as a much larger clone is one base away. The chain recombines TRBV12-3 or TRBV12-4 with TRBJ2-7; 7 nucleotides agree with TRBD1. Losses at the gene ends were 7 bases for V and 3 bases for J; bases not matched to a gene: 9. This CDR3 is 14 amino acids long. CDR3 protein: CASMPGQAHYEQYF. In nucleotides, the CDR3 is TGTGCCAGCATGCCAGGACAGGCCCACTACGAGCAGTACTTC.

The chain joins TRBV20-1 to TRBJ1-4; the D is unclear. From germline, CDR1 is DFQATT and CDR2 SNEGSKA (reference sequence). Trimming shortened V by 5 bases and J by 4 bases, and 11 bases separated the two germline ends. This CDR3 has 13 amino acids. Here the CDR3 reads CSALTGSNEKLFF. The CDR3 nucleotides read TGCAGTGCTTTGACCGGAAGTAATGAAAAACTGTTTTTT.

This clonotype was seen repeatedly, ten times or more. This rearrangement joins TRBV4-2 to TRBJ2-5; D gene unclear. Germline V gives CDR1 LGHNA, CDR2 YNFKEQ. V lost 4 bases to trimming and J lost 2 bases, with 14 bases between them. The CDR3 is 15 residues long. The DNA for the CDR3 is TGTGCCAGCAGCCGGATGGACGCCCAACAAGAGACCCAGTACTTC. This codes for CASSRMDAQQETQYF.

This clonotype was observed a few times. A junction end diverges from the germline sequence, so it may reflect a read error. CDR3 sequence: CSSSLSGTDGYTF. The CDR3 DNA sequence: TGTTCCAGCAGCTTATCCGGGACGGATGGCTACACCTTC. The chain combines TRBV7-2 with TRBJ1-2, with D maybe TRBD1 (5 bases). The CDR3 contains 13 residues. CDR1 is SGHTA, CDR2 FQGNSA, per germline. The variable domain in full, completed from reference TRBV7-2 and TRBJ1-2, reads GAGVSQSPSNKVTEKGKDVELRCDPISGHTALYWYRQSLGQGLEFLIYFQGNSAPDKSGLPSDRFSAERTGGSVSTLTIQRTQQEDSAVYLCSSSLSGTDGYTFGSGTRLTVV.

This clonotype was seen many times. J is TRBJ2-5 and V is TRBV20-1, with D perhaps matching TRBD1 or TRBD2 (6 bases each). Germline CDR1 reads DFQATT; CDR2 reads SNEGSKA (reference sequence). Trimming took off 3 bases at V and 0 bases at J, with 17 bases between the two ends. This CDR3 is 16 amino acids long. The CDR3 DNA sequence: TGCAGTGCTAGGCTCGGGGGCCCCGTGTACCAAGAGACCCAGTACTTC. It translates to CSARLGGPVYQETQYF.

The V and J genes are TRBV9 and TRBJ1-6; no firm D call. CDR1 is SGDLS and CDR2 is YYNGEE in the germline V gene. The length of the CDR3 is 12 residues. V lost 4 bases to trimming and J lost 18 bases, with 17 bases between them. For the CDR3, the DNA is TGTGCCAGCAGCCCCGCCGCCGGAGACCCCCACTTT. It codes for CASSPAAGDPHF.

This sequence joins TRBV14 and TRBJ1-6; TRBD1 matches 7 bases. The germline gives CDR1 SGHDN, CDR2 FVKESK. This CDR3 has 18 amino acids. V trimming: 5 bases; J trimming: 0 bases; junction bases outside the gene matches: 10. The CDR3 DNA sequence: TGTGCCAGCAGCACCTTCACAGGGGCCGGCTCCTATAATTCACCCCTCCACTTT. It encodes CASSTFTGAGSYNSPLHF.

This clonotype was detected many times. V and J are TRBV4-2 and TRBJ2-6; the match to TRBD1 covers 9 bases. From germline, CDR1 is LGHNA and CDR2 YNFKEQ. Trimming cost V 5 bases and J 8 bases; bases outside gene matches: 4. The CDR3 consists of 14 residues. CDR3 protein: CASSKDRGTNVLTF. CDR3 nucleotides: TGTGCCAGCAGCAAGGACAGGGGTACCAACGTCCTGACTTTC.

The J gene is TRBJ2-2, the V gene TRBV12-3 or TRBV12-4; no reliable D call. V was clipped by 8 bases and J by 0 bases, with 10 bases between them. This CDR3 is 14 amino acids long. The CDR3 reads CASGSLANTGELFF. CDR3 sequence (DNA): TGTGCCAGCGGATCTCTCGCGAACACCGGGGAGCTGTTTTTT.

This clonotype appeared a few times. V is TRBV27 and J is TRBJ2-5; 8 bases line up with TRBD1. Germline CDR1 MNHEY, CDR2 SMNVEV (reference sequence). The CDR3 length is 14 residues. V trimming: 5 bases; J trimming: 11 bases; junction bases outside the gene matches: 13. The CDR3 DNA follows: TGTGCCAGCAGTGCAAGGACAGGGTTCTACGGGCAGTACTTC. It specifies CASSARTGFYGQYF.

This clonotype has ten or more counts. CDR3 amino acids: CASSPEGTDGYGYTF. The DNA for the CDR3 is TGCGCCAGCAGCCCAGAGGGTACGGACGGCTATGGCTACACCTTC. The V call is TRBV5-1, the J call TRBJ1-2; no firm D call. The CDR3 runs 15 residues. In germline, CDR1 is SGHRS, CDR2 YFSETQ. Trimming stripped 4 bases from V and 4 bases from J, with 17 bases between.